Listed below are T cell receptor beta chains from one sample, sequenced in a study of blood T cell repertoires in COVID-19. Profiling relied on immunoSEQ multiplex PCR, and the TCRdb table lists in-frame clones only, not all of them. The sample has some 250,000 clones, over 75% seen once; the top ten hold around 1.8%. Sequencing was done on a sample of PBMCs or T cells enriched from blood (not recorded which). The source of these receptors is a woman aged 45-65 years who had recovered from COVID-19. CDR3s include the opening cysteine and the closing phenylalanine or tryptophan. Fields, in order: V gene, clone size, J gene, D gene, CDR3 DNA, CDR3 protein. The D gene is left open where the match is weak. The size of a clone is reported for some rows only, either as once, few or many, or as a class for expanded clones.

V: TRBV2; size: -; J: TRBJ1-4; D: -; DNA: TGTGCCAGCAGATACTCATATCAAACTAATGAAAAACTGTTTTTT; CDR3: CASRYSYQTNEKLFF
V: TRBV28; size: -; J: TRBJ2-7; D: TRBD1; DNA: TGTGCCAGCAGTTTCGGGACAGGGGCCTACGAGCAGTACTTC; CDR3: CASSFGTGAYEQYF
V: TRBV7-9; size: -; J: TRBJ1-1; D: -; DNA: TGTGCCAGCAGCTTAGGGGGACAAGGAGCCAGGACCTCTGAAGCTTTCTTT; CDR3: CASSLGGQGARTSEAFF
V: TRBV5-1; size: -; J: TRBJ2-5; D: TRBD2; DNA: TGCGCCAGCAGACCAGGTACTAGCGGGAGGACGGAGGAGACCCAGTACTTC; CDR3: CASRPGTSGRTEETQYF
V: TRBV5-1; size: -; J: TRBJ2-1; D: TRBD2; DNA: TGCGCCAGCAGCGGCATCGGGGGGGACCAGAGAAGTGAGCAGTTCTTC; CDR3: CASSGIGGDQRSEQFF
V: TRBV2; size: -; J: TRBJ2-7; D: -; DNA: TGTGCCAGCAGAATAAGGGGGTTCAGCTCCTACGAGCAGTACTTC; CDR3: CASRIRGFSSYEQYF
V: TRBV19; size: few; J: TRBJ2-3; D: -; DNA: TGTGCCAGTAGTATAGACAGGGGTTTAGGGGATACGCAGTATTTT; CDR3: CASSIDRGLGDTQYF
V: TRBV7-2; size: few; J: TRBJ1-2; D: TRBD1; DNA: TGTGCCAGCAGCCCAGGGGGCTATGGCTACACCTTC; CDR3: CASSPGGYGYTF
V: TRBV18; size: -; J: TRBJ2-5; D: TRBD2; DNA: TGTGCCAGCTCTCTCGCCGGGACTAGGCTTGATACCCAGTACTTC; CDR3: CASSLAGTRLDTQYF
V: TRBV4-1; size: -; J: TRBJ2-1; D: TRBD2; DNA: TGCGCCAGCAGCCAAGGTGGGACTAGCGGGAGGGCGGGCAATGAGCAGTTCTTC; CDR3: CASSQGGTSGRAGNEQFF
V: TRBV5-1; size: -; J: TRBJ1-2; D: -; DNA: TGCGCCAGCAGCTTGGAGCTAGAGGGCGTTGGCTACACCTTC; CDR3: CASSLELEGVGYTF
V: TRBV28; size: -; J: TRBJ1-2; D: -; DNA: TGTGCCAGCAGTTTAGATAGAGACTATGGCTACACCTTC; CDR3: CASSLDRDYGYTF
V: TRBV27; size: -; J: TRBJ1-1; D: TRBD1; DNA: TGTGCCAGCAGTCCGACAGGGGTGAACACTGAAGCTTTCTTT; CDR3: CASSPTGVNTEAFF
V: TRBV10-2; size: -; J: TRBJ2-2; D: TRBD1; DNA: TGCGCCAGCAGTGATCCGGGACAGGGGGCCGATAACACCGGGGAGCTGTTTTTT; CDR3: CASSDPGQGADNTGELFF
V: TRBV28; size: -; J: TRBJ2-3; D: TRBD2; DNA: TGTGCCAGCAGTTCACAGCGGGAGGAGGGCACAGATACGCAGTATTTT; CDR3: CASSSQREEGTDTQYF
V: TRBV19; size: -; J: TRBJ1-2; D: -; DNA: TGTGCCAGTAGTATAGTCCAGGGGTCGACCTTCTATGGCTACACCTTC; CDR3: CASSIVQGSTFYGYTF
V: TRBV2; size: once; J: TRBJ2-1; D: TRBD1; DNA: TGTGCCAGCAGTATGGACAGGGTAAATGAGCAGTTCTTC; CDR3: CASSMDRVNEQFF
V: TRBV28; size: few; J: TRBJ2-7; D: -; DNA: TGTGCCAGCAGTCCATACATCCACGAGCAGTACTTC; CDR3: CASSPYIHEQYF
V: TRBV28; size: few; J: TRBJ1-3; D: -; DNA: TGTGCCAGCAGCACTCCACAGCAATACTCTGGAAACACCATATATTTT; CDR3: CASSTPQQYSGNTIYF
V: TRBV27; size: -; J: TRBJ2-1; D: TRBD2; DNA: TGTGCCAGCAGTCCACGCCCCGCGGGGGTGCAGTTCTTC; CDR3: CASSPRPAGVQFF
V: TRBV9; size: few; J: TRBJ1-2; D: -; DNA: TGTGCCAGCAGCGTAGATGTGAGGCTGAACTATGGCTACACCTTC; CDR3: CASSVDVRLNYGYTF
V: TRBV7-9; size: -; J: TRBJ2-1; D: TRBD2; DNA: TGTGCCAGCAGCTTTGGGACTAGCGGGAGTTCCTACAATGAGCAGTTCTTC; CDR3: CASSFGTSGSSYNEQFF
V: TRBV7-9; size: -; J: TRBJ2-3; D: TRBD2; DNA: TGTGCCAGCAGCGGCGCCGGGACTAGGGACGGGACAGATACGCAGTATTTT; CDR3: CASSGAGTRDGTDTQYF
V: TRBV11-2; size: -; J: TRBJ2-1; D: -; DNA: TGTGCCAGCAGCTTACTGGCCGGGAGCTTCCTTACCAATGAGCAGTTCTTC; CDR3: CASSLLAGSFLTNEQFF
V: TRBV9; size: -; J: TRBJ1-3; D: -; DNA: TGTGCCAGCAGCGCAAACTCTGGAAACACCATATATTTT; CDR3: CASSANSGNTIYF
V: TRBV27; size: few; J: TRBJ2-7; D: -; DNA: TGTGCCAGCAGTTCGCATTCTAGCGTGCCGCGGTACGAGCAGTACTTC; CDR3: CASSSHSSVPRYEQYF
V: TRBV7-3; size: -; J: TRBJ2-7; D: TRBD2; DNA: TGTGCCAGCAGCTTGAAAGCGGGAATAGCCTACGAGCAGTACTTC; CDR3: CASSLKAGIAYEQYF
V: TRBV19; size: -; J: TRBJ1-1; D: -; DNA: TGTGCCAGTACTTTCACAATCGGAGTGGGGCCGAACACTGAAGCTTTCTTT; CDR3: CASTFTIGVGPNTEAFF
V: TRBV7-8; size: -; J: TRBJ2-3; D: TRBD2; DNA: TGTGCCAGCGGACCTGGCGGACGACTAGCGGGAGGGGCAGATACGCAGTATTTT; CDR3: CASGPGGRLAGGADTQYF
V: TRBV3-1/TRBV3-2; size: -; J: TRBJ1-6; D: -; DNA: TGTGCCAGCAGCCAATGGCGCCAGGGGAATTCACCCCTCCACTTT; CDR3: CASSQWRQGNSPLHF
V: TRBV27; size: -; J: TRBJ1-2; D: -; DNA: TGTGCCAGCAGTTTTCAGGGAAGTGCGGCAAATGGCTACACCTTC; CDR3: CASSFQGSAANGYTF
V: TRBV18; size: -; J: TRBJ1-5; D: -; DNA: TGTGCCAGCTCACCGGGACTTACTCTGCAGGGCAATCAGCCCCAGCATTTT; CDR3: CASSPGLTLQGNQPQHF
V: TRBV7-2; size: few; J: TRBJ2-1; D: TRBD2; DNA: TGTGCCAGCAGTTTAAGGGGTTTTGTGGGGACTAGGCACAATGAGCAGTTCTTC; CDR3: CASSLRGFVGTRHNEQFF
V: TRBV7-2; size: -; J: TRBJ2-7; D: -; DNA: TGTGCCAGCAGCTTAGGATCGGGGATCGGGATCGAGCAGTACTTC; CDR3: CASSLGSGIGIEQYF
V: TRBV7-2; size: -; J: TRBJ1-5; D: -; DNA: TGTGCCAGCAGCCCGTTCAGGGGATATAGCAATCAGCCCCAGCATTTT; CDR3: CASSPFRGYSNQPQHF
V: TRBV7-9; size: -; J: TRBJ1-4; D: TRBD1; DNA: TGTGCCAGCAGCCAGCCGGGACAGGGGACGGGAAAACTGTTTTTT; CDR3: CASSQPGQGTGKLFF
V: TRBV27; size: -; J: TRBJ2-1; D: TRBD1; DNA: TGTGCCAGCAGCCTCAGGGGGATTAACAATGAGCAGTTCTTC; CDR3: CASSLRGINNEQFF
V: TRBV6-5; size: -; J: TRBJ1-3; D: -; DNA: TGTGCCAGCAGTTACGGGGAGATTTGGGGAAACACCATATATTTT; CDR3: CASSYGEIWGNTIYF